Presented here are 26 T cell receptor beta chains from one specimen sequenced in a study of T cell changes during pregnancy in multiple sclerosis. The data were produced by immunoSEQ multiplex PCR, yet TCRdb's version contains in-frame clones alone and is incomplete. The table shows tens of thousands of clones, with approximately 93% occurring only once. Sequences were derived from CD8+ T cells from peripheral blood mononuclear cells, sampled in the second trimester of pregnancy. All receptors derive from a female donor with multiple sclerosis, enrolled in a pregnancy study.

The chain is built from TRBV29-1 and TRBJ1-2, with 7 bases lining up with TRBD1. The V segment lost 8 bases and the J segment 4 bases; nucleotides outside the gene matches: 10. There are 13 residues in the CDR3. Germline V gene lookup returns CDR1 SQVTM and CDR2 ANQGSEA. The CDR3 nucleotides are TGCAGCTCCGGGGACAGTTCATTCTATGGCTACACCTTC. Translating it yields CSSGDSSFYGYTF.

The genes are TRBV9 and TRBJ2-3; TRBD2 is a possible D gene (5 bases). CDR1 and CDR2 (germline): SGDLS, YYNGEE. This CDR3 contains 14 residues. V dropped 3 bases and J dropped 1 base, with 9 bases sitting between them. The CDR3 sequence is CASSAGLGTDTQYF. The CDR3 nucleotides are TGTGCCAGCAGCGCCGGACTGGGCACAGATACGCAGTATTTT.

The CDR3 protein is CASSILQGVDEQYF. The CDR3, as DNA: TGTGCCAGTAGTATCCTACAGGGGGTCGACGAGCAGTACTTC. The gene calls are TRBV19 and TRBJ2-7, with 8 bases that match TRBD1. This CDR3 region has 14 residues. V shed 3 bases and J 5 bases; nucleotides not matched to a gene: 6. Germline V CDR1 and CDR2: LNHDA, SQIVND (reference sequence).

V is TRBV27 and J is TRBJ2-1; 10 nucleotides align to TRBD2. The germline CDR1 and CDR2 sequences are MNHEY and SMNVEV (reference sequence). V was pared by 5 bases and J by 0 bases, with 16 bases of the junction left unmatched. The CDR3 runs to 20 residues. CDR3 in DNA: TGTGCCAGCAGTCCTCAGACCGGACTAGCGGCGTGGAGCTCCTACAATGAGCAGTTCTTC. Translating gives CASSPQTGLAAWSSYNEQFF.

This chain connects TRBV2 to TRBJ1-1; D uncertain. The V gene's germline CDR1 is SNHLY and CDR2 FYNNEI. This CDR3 region has 10 residues. Trimming pared 10 bases from V and 11 bases from J, leaving 14 bases between. CDR3 DNA sequence: TGTGCCACCCAAGGACTCCGGGCTTTCTTT. Translating gives CATQGLRAFF.

This chain connects TRBV28 to TRBJ2-3; D perhaps matches TRBD2 (5 bases). Germline CDR1 and CDR2: MDHEN and SYDVKM. V shed 6 bases and J shed 6 bases, with 13 bases lying between them. The CDR3 totals 13 residues. The CDR3 coding sequence is TGTGCCAGCAGCAAGGACGGGGAGGATACGCAGTATTTT. Translated, it gives CASSKDGEDTQYF.

This sequence joins TRBV27 and TRBJ1-4, with D uncertain. Germline CDR1 MNHEY, CDR2 SMNVEV (reference sequence). V lost 4 bases to trimming and J lost 8 bases, with 14 bases between them. The length of the CDR3 is 14 residues. CDR3 in DNA: TGTGCCAGCAGTTCAATCTCGGTTGTCGAAAAACTGTTTTTT. This codes for CASSSISVVEKLFF. The full variable domain, rest sourced from reference TRBV27 and TRBJ1-4, is EAQVTQNPRYLITVTGKKLTVTCSQNMNHEYMSWYRQDPGLGLRQIYYSMNVEVTDKGDVPEGYKVSRKEKRNFPLILESPSPNQTSLYFCASSSISVVEKLFFGSGTQLSVL.

The chain joins TRBV7-8 to TRBJ2-7; 9 nucleotides match TRBD2. Trimming cost V 5 bases and J 5 bases; bases outside gene matches: 13. This CDR3 has 16 amino acids. The germline gives CDR1 SGHVS, CDR2 FQNEAQ. The CDR3 DNA follows: TGTGCCAGCAGCCTAGAGTTTAGCGGGAGTTCCCACGAGCAGTACTTC. This gives the protein CASSLEFSGSSHEQYF.

The V call is TRBV5-4, the J call TRBJ2-1, with 8 bases lining up with TRBD2. V dropped 4 bases and J dropped 3; count of bases not matched to a gene: 9. This CDR3 has 16 residues. Germline lookup yields CDR1 SGHNT and CDR2 YYREEE (reference sequence). This CDR3 is CASSLKRERDYNEQFF. CDR3 DNA: TGTGCCAGCAGCCTCAAGCGGGAGCGGGACTACAATGAGCAGTTCTTC. The full variable domain, its missing parts supplied by reference TRBV5-4 and TRBJ2-1, is ETGVTQSPTHLIKTRGQQVTLRCSSQSGHNTVSWYQQALGQGPQFIFQYYREEENGRGNFPPRFSGLQFPNYSSELNVNALELDDSALYLCASSLKRERDYNEQFFGPGTRLTVL.

The chain employs TRBV5-4 and TRBJ2-5; 11 bases fit TRBD2. The CDR3 has 19 residues. Germline lookup yields CDR1 SGHNT and CDR2 YYREEE (reference sequence). J was trimmed by 0 bases and V by 0 bases; bases with no gene match: 10. CDR3 amino acids: CASSLASLAGGAYQETQYF. CDR3 sequence (DNA): TGTGCCAGCAGCTTGGCCTCCCTAGCGGGAGGCGCGTACCAAGAGACCCAGTACTTC.

This sequence joins TRBV4-3 and TRBJ2-2; D is unresolved. The CDR3 covers 14 residues. Trimming removed 3 bases at V and 3 bases at J, with 8 bases between. Germline CDR1 LGHNA, CDR2 YSLEER. In DNA form, the CDR3 reads TGCGCCAGCAGCCAGACACCTTACACCGGGGAGCTGTTTTTT. It translates to CASSQTPYTGELFF.

The rearrangement joins TRBV25-1 to TRBJ2-3; 11 bases line up with TRBD2. CDR1 is MGHDK and CDR2 is SYGVNS in the germline V gene. The junction had 11 bases not matched to a gene; V was cut back by 10 bases and J by 5 bases. The CDR3 contains 15 residues. The CDR3 DNA sequence: TGTGCCACCGAGACGACTAGCGGGGCCCTAGATACGCAGTATTTT. Protein sequence: CATETTSGALDTQYF.

The genes are TRBV2 and TRBJ2-7; 8 positions match TRBD2. The CDR3 has 14 residues. The germline CDR1 and CDR2 sequences are SNHLY and FYNNEI. J was trimmed by 5 bases and V by 7 bases; bases with no gene match: 10. The CDR3 bases are TGTGCCAGCACCACGGGGGGGTTTGGAGACGAGCAGTACTTC. Encoded protein: CASTTGGFGDEQYF.

J is TRBJ2-3 and V is TRBV11-2; possibly TRBD1 for D (6 bases). Trimming took off 3 bases at V and 4 bases at J, with 8 bases between the two ends. The CDR3 runs to 13 residues. CDR1 and CDR2 (germline): SGHAT, FQNNGV. The CDR3: CASSLAGADTQYF. CDR3 in DNA: TGTGCCAGCAGCTTGGCAGGGGCAGATACGCAGTATTTT.

The chain joins TRBV6-5 to TRBJ1-1; D remains unclear. The germline V gene encodes CDR1 MNHEY and CDR2 SVGAGI. V lost 5 bases and J lost 5, with 12 bases in between. The CDR3 covers 13 residues. This CDR3 reads CASSQGGITEAFF. CDR3 DNA: TGTGCCAGCAGTCAAGGCGGTATAACTGAAGCTTTCTTT.

This clone has a single count. This chain connects TRBV29-1 to TRBJ2-1; maybe TRBD1 (6 bases). V dropped 4 bases and J dropped 0 bases, with 10 bases sitting between them. The length of the CDR3 is 14 residues. The germline V gene has CDR1 SQVTM and CDR2 ANQGSEA. The CDR3 is CSVVGRGSYNEQFF. CDR3 DNA: TGCAGCGTTGTTGGCAGGGGCTCCTACAATGAGCAGTTCTTC.

The chain couples TRBV30 to TRBJ2-7; tentatively, D is TRBD1 (6 bases). The CDR3 contains 13 residues. Germline CDR1 reads GTSNPN; CDR2 reads SVGIG (reference sequence). The V gene lost 0 bases and the J gene lost 2 bases, with 8 bases spanning the gap. The DNA of the CDR3 is TGTGCCTGGAGTGTTGGGGGCACCTACGAGCAGTACTTC. Translation: CAWSVGGTYEQYF.

V gene TRBV1 combines with J gene TRBJ2-5; the D call TRBD1 from the table was never checked on the DNA. TRBV1 is a recognized pseudogene. The CDR3 spans 13 residues. The CDR3 loop reads CTSTDRREETQYF. CDR3 bases: TGCACCAGCACGGACAGACGGGAAGAGACCCAGTACTTC.

The genes are TRBV5-4 and TRBJ2-7; D possibly corresponds to TRBD1 (6 bases). The germline CDR1 and CDR2 sequences are SGHNT and YYREEE (reference sequence). CDR3 length: 14 residues. Trimming removed 1 base at V and 2 bases at J, with 10 bases between. CDR3 in amino acids: CASSLLDRAYEQYF. For the CDR3, the DNA is TGTGCCAGCAGCTTGTTGGACAGAGCCTACGAGCAGTACTTC.

The chain links TRBV27 to TRBJ1-5; 10 nucleotides line up with TRBD1. The V segment lost 4 bases and the J segment 0 bases; nucleotides outside the gene matches: 6. CDR1 MNHEY and CDR2 SMNVEV come from the germline V gene (reference sequence). This CDR3 comprises 17 residues. As DNA, the CDR3 is TGTGCCAGCAGTTCGGGACAGGGGCTTTATAGCAATCAGCCCCAGCATTTT. Translating it yields CASSSGQGLYSNQPQHF.

This clone was found a few times. The chain joins TRBV28 to TRBJ1-1; possibly TRBD1 for D (5 bases). CDR1 is MDHEN, CDR2 SYDVKM, per germline. The length of the CDR3 is 15 residues. V lost 5 bases to trimming and J lost 2 bases, with 15 bases between them. The CDR3 bases are TGTGCCAGCAGTCCCCCCCGGACATTAAACACTGAAGCTTTCTTT. It is translated as CASSPPRTLNTEAFF. Combining the CDR3 with reference TRBV28 and TRBJ1-1 gives the whole variable domain DVKVTQSSRYLVKRTGEKVFLECVQDMDHENMFWYRQDPGLGLRLIYFSYDVKMKEKGDIPEGYSVSREKKERFSLILESASTNQTSMYLCASSPPRTLNTEAFFGQGTRLTVV.

This clone was recorded once. CDR3 in DNA: TGTGCCAGCAGCCAAGCAGGGTCCGACTCTGGAAACACCATATATTTT. It encodes CASSQAGSDSGNTIYF. V gene TRBV7-9 combines with J gene TRBJ1-3; D is perhaps TRBD1 (5 bases). V gave up 5 bases and J gave up 0 bases, with 14 bases separating them. The V gene's germline CDR1 is SEHNR and CDR2 FQNEAQ (reference sequence). The CDR3 loop spans 16 amino acids.

This clone has more than one count but fewer than ten. The chain has TRBV27 and TRBJ1-2; D might be TRBD1 (5 bases). Per the germline V gene, CDR1 is MNHEY and CDR2 is SMNVEV (reference sequence). Trimming took off 6 bases at V and 7 bases at J, with 12 bases between the two ends. The length of the CDR3 is 12 residues. The CDR3 here is CASSSSRGGYTF. In nucleotides, the CDR3 is TGTGCCAGCAGCTCCTCTAGGGGTGGCTACACCTTC.

The genes are TRBV5-4 and TRBJ1-2, with D perhaps matching TRBD1 (5 bases). Germline assignment: CDR1 SGHNT and CDR2 YYREEE (reference sequence). The CDR3 is 14 residues long. Trimming pared 6 bases from V and 8 bases from J, leaving 20 bases between. The CDR3 DNA reads as TGTGCCAGCACCCTGTCCGGGGGGGGGAGGGGCTACACCTTC. This encodes CASTLSGGGRGYTF.

This chain uses TRBV19 with TRBJ2-7; weak D call: TRBD1 (6 bases). CDR3 length: 15 amino acids. Trimming pared 3 bases from V and 3 bases from J, leaving 15 bases between. Germline V gene lookup returns CDR1 LNHDA and CDR2 SQIVND (reference sequence). The CDR3 bases are TGTGCCAGTAGTATTTCTGCGTGGGGGCACTACGAGCAGTACTTC. It encodes CASSISAWGHYEQYF.

The genes are TRBV27 and TRBJ2-7; 7 bases line up with TRBD1. Trimming at V came to 1 base and at J to 3 bases, leaving 0 bases not matched to a gene. The CDR3 consists of 13 residues. Germline assignment: CDR1 MNHEY and CDR2 SMNVEV (reference sequence). CDR3 sequence reads: CASSLYRGYEQYF. Written as DNA, the CDR3 is TGTGCCAGCAGTTTATACAGGGGCTACGAGCAGTACTTC.